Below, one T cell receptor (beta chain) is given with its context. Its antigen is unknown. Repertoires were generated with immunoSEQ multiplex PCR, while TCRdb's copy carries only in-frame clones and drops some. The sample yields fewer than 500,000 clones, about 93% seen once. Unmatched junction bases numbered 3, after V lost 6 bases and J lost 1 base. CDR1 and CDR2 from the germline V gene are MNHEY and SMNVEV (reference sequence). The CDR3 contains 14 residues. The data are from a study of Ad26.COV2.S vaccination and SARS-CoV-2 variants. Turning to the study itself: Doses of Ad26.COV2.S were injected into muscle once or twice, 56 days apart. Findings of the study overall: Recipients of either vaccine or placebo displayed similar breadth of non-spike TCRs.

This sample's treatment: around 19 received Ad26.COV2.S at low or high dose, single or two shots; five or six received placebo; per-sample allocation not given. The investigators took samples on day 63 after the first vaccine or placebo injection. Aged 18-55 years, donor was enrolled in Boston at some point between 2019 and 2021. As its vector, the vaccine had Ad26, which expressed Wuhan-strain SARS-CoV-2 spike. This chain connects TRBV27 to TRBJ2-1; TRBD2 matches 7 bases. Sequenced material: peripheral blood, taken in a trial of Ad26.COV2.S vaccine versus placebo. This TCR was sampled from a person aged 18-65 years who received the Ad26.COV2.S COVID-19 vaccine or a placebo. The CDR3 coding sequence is TGTGCCAGCAGGGGTAGCGGGTCCTACAATGAGCAGTTCTTC. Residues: CASRGSGSYNEQFF.